The 32 T cell receptor beta chains presented below share a single source sample, sequenced in a study of T cells in Graves' hyperthyroidism and ophthalmopathy. Researchers amplified the TCR beta CDR3 regions from RNA transcripts. The HTBI primer set served for first-round RT-PCR of the TCR CDR3. One entry per CDR3 protein, called by TCRdb with MiXCR from the multiplex PCR reads. The table shows hundreds of thousands of distinct CDR3 sequences, with approximately 15% occurring only once. Sequencing was performed on blood. The source is a woman aged 18-29 years with Graves' hyperthyroidism.

In its sample, this clonotype was seen many times. This chain joins TRBV12-3 or TRBV12-4 and TRBJ1-1; 8 bases align to TRBD1. There are 16 residues in the CDR3. J lost 0 bases, V lost 8 bases, and 11 bases had no gene match. CDR3 sequence reads: CASASDRASMNTEAFF. The CDR3 region has the DNA TGTGCCAGCGCTTCGGACAGGGCCTCTATGAACACTGAAGCTTTCTTT.

V and J are TRBV27 and TRBJ1-2; D is possibly TRBD1 (6 bases). CDR1 is MNHEY and CDR2 is SMNVEV in the germline V gene (reference sequence). This CDR3 comprises 15 residues. Trimming removed 5 bases from V and 2 bases from J, with 15 bases in between. CDR3 amino acids: CASSVQGTKNYGYTF. The CDR3 DNA reads TGTGCCAGCAGTGTGCAGGGGACAAAAAACTATGGCTACACCTTC.

This clonotype was picked up many times. This chain joins TRBV12-3 or TRBV12-4 and TRBJ1-5; D remains ambiguous. V was cut by 3 bases and J by 0 bases, with 9 bases left in between. This CDR3 contains 15 residues. CDR3 DNA sequence: TGTGCCAGCAGTTTCTCGGGCAGTAGCAATCAGCCCCAGCATTTT. It codes for CASSFSGSSNQPQHF.

This clonotype was seen only a few times. V is TRBV6-2 or TRBV6-3 and J is TRBJ1-2, with D unclear. Germline V gives CDR1 MNHEY, CDR2 SVGEGT. Trimming took 8 bases from V and 4 from J, leaving 11 bases between them. This CDR3 contains 12 residues. The CDR3: CASRVGSYGYTF. The CDR3, as DNA: TGTGCCAGCCGTGTCGGGAGCTATGGCTACACCTTC.

The genes are TRBV6-2 or TRBV6-3 and TRBJ1-1; TRBD1 agrees at 8 bases. Unmatched junction bases numbered 8, after V lost 10 bases and J lost 4 bases. The CDR3 is made up of 13 amino acids. The germline V gene encodes CDR1 MNHEY and CDR2 SVGEGT. In nucleotides, the CDR3 is TGTGCCACAGCCGACAGGGGTGGCACTGAAGCTTTCTTT. This encodes CATADRGGTEAFF.

This clonotype was observed a handful of times. The genes are TRBV3-1 and TRBJ2-2, with D perhaps matching TRBD1 (6 bases). Trimming took 6 bases from V and 8 from J, leaving 16 bases between them. The CDR3 contains 14 residues. From germline, CDR1 is LGHDT and CDR2 YNNKEL (reference sequence). DNA of the CDR3: TGTGCCAGCAGTTACTCCGTGGGGGCGGGGGAGCTGTTTTTT. This sequence encodes CASSYSVGAGELFF. The variable domain in full, completed from reference TRBV3-1 and TRBJ2-2, reads DTAVSQTPKYLVTQMGNDKSIKCEQNLGHDTMYWYKQDSKKFLKIMFSYNNKELIINETVPNRFSPKSPDKAHLNLHINSLELGDSAVYFCASSYSVGAGELFFGEGSRLTVL.

This chain uses TRBV29-1 with TRBJ2-3, with D maybe TRBD2 (5 bases). Trimming left V 3 bases short and J 0 bases short, with 10 bases between. Germline V gene sequence: CDR1 SQVTM, CDR2 ANQGSEA. The CDR3 has 14 residues. CDR3 sequence: CSVDSGGSTDTQYF. The DNA for the CDR3 is TGCAGCGTTGACAGCGGAGGAAGCACAGATACGCAGTATTTT.

In its sample, this clonotype was seen many times. CDR3 sequence: CASSEGQGDTGELFF. The CDR3 DNA sequence: TGTGCCAGCAGTGAGGGACAGGGAGACACCGGGGAGCTGTTTTTT. The chain links TRBV12-3 or TRBV12-4 to TRBJ2-2; 9 bases are shared with TRBD1. The CDR3 spans 15 residues. Trimming removed 5 bases from V and 3 bases from J; junction bases left unmatched: 4.

This clonotype was seen at least ten times. This chain connects TRBV7-8 to TRBJ2-3; D is possibly TRBD1 (6 bases). The length of the CDR3 is 15 residues. Germline V CDR1 and CDR2: SGHVS, FQNEAQ. V was trimmed by 3 bases and J by 0 bases, leaving 10 bases between them. CDR3 amino acids: CASSFPGESTDTQYF. CDR3 bases: TGTGCCAGCAGCTTCCCAGGGGAAAGCACAGATACGCAGTATTTT.

This clonotype was counted at least ten times. The V and J genes are TRBV18 and TRBJ2-1, with D uncertain. Germline V gene lookup returns CDR1 KGHSH and CDR2 LQKENI. Trimming left V 11 bases short and J 4 bases short, with 18 bases between. The CDR3 runs 14 residues. CDR3 protein: CAGQKDGFYNEQFF. For the CDR3, the DNA is TGTGCCGGCCAAAAGGACGGATTTTACAATGAGCAGTTCTTC.

This clonotype was observed at least ten times. V is TRBV2 and J is TRBJ2-1; D gene ambiguous. Germline CDR1 and CDR2: SNHLY and FYNNEI. This CDR3 has 12 residues. V shed 6 bases and J shed 6 bases, with 9 bases lying between them. The CDR3 DNA sequence: TGTGCCAGCAGGGGGAACCCCAATGAGCAGTTCTTC. Amino acids: CASRGNPNEQFF.

At least ten counts were recorded for this clonotype. The chain employs TRBV6-1 and TRBJ2-7; no clear D. Germline V gene data show CDR1 as MNHNS and CDR2 as SASEGT. The CDR3 extends over 12 amino acids. The V end lost 9 bases, the J end lost 1 base, and 10 bases lay between the germline ends. The CDR3 region is CASMRRSYEQYF. CDR3 DNA: TGTGCCAGTATGAGGAGATCCTACGAGCAGTACTTC.

This clonotype has a count of ten or more. This chain uses TRBV20-1 with TRBJ1-2, with D unclear. The CDR3 is 14 residues long. Trimming took off 3 bases at V and 4 bases at J, with 15 bases between the two ends. Per the germline V gene, CDR1 is DFQATT and CDR2 is SNEGSKA (reference sequence). The CDR3 sequence: CSASHRRHGYGYTF. The CDR3 DNA reads TGCAGTGCTAGTCACCGACGGCACGGCTATGGCTACACCTTC.

In this sample, this clonotype turned up many times. The gene calls are TRBV10-3 and TRBJ1-2, with 12 positions matching TRBD1. This CDR3 is 15 amino acids long. The V gene end was trimmed by 3 bases and the J gene end by 8 bases; junction bases not matched to a gene: 7. The germline V gene has CDR1 ENHRY and CDR2 SYGVKD. The CDR3 bases are TGTGCCATCAGTGATACGGGACAGGGGGCTCGCGGCTACACCTTC. It specifies CAISDTGQGARGYTF.

This clonotype was seen only a few times. The chain recombines TRBV20-1 with TRBJ1-6; D possibly corresponds to TRBD1 (5 bases). V was clipped by 0 bases and J by 7 bases, with 16 bases between them. The CDR3 has 16 residues. Germline V gene sequence: CDR1 DFQATT, CDR2 SNEGSKA (reference sequence). The CDR3 DNA follows: TGCAGTGCTAGAGATTCCTGGCAGGGAGGAAATTCACCCCTCCACTTT. This codes for CSARDSWQGGNSPLHF.

This clonotype occurred many times. The chain recombines TRBV9 with TRBJ2-3; 12 nucleotides agree with TRBD2. The ends lost 3 bases at V and 1 base at J; junction bases unmatched: 3. The CDR3 extends over 16 amino acids. CDR1 is SGDLS and CDR2 is YYNGEE in the germline V gene. In DNA form, the CDR3 reads TGTGCCAGCAGCGAGACTAGCGGGGGAGGCACAGATACGCAGTATTTT. This gives the protein CASSETSGGGTDTQYF.

This clonotype showed up many times. The chain employs TRBV7-9 and TRBJ2-1, with a possible D match to TRBD2 (6 bases). The CDR3 extends over 11 amino acids. In germline, CDR1 is SEHNR, CDR2 FQNEAQ (reference sequence). V shed 5 bases and J shed 13 bases, with 12 bases lying between them. CDR3 DNA: TGTGCCAGCAGCCTGGGGGGACCTCAGTTCTTC. Its translation: CASSLGGPQFF.

The sample holds a few counts of this clonotype. The chain couples TRBV3-1 to TRBJ2-1; maybe TRBD2 (5 bases). Trimming shortened V by 1 base and J by 9 bases, and 7 bases separated the two germline ends. The germline V gene encodes CDR1 LGHDT and CDR2 YNNKEL (reference sequence). This CDR3 comprises 12 residues. This chain's CDR3 is CASSQVGLEQFF. As DNA, the CDR3 is TGTGCCAGCAGCCAAGTTGGACTTGAGCAGTTCTTC.

The genes are TRBV10-3 and TRBJ1-2, with TRBD1 matching 9 bases. Germline loops: CDR1 ENHRY, CDR2 SYGVKD. Trimming at V came to 7 bases and at J to 2 bases, leaving 8 bases not matched to a gene. CDR3 length equals 15 residues. The CDR3 region has the DNA TGTGCCATCATGCGGGGGGACAGGGCCAACTATGGCTACACCTTC. Translation: CAIMRGDRANYGYTF.

This clonotype was observed at least ten times. V usage is TRBV28 and J usage is TRBJ1-5; D might be TRBD1 (5 bases). The CDR3 has 15 residues. The germline V and J ends were trimmed by 4 bases and 7 bases, with 17 bases remaining between them. The germline V gene encodes CDR1 MDHEN and CDR2 SYDVKM. In DNA, the CDR3 is TGTGCCAGCAGTTCTACGACGGGAGCAGGGCAGCCCCAGCATTTT. Encoded protein: CASSSTTGAGQPQHF.

This clonotype was seen a few times. This chain joins TRBV6-2 or TRBV6-3 and TRBJ2-6, with D uncertain. The length of the CDR3 is 19 residues. CDR1 and CDR2 (germline): MNHEY, SVGEGT. V lost 2 bases and J 2 bases, leaving 19 bases between the germline ends. CDR3 loop: CASSYLGLGGLAGANVLTF. CDR3 in DNA: TGTGCCAGCAGTTACCTAGGGCTAGGTGGATTGGCTGGGGCCAACGTCCTGACTTTC.

This chain uses TRBV2 with TRBJ1-5, with a possible D match to TRBD1 (5 bases). Germline CDR1 SNHLY, CDR2 FYNNEI. Trimming took 3 bases from V and 3 from J, leaving 12 bases between them. The CDR3 runs 15 residues. CDR3 protein: CASSEGRIANQPQHF. In DNA, the CDR3 is TGTGCCAGCAGTGAGGGGCGCATCGCCAATCAGCCCCAGCATTTT.

This clonotype was seen a few times. V usage is TRBV6-1 and J usage is TRBJ2-1, with D perhaps TRBD1 or TRBD2 (5 bases each). Germline-derived CDR1 and CDR2 are MNHNS and SASEGT. The ends were cut back, 6 bases at V and 6 bases at J, with 18 bases in the middle. The CDR3 length is 15 residues. CDR3 residues: CASSGDAASGNEQFF. CDR3 bases: TGTGCCAGCAGCGGGGACGCCGCTTCTGGCAATGAGCAGTTCTTC.

The chain recombines TRBV6-9 with TRBJ1-2; the match to TRBD1 covers 8 bases. Trimming took 5 bases from V and 6 from J; bases not matched to a gene: 8. The CDR3 is 14 amino acids. Germline CDR1 reads MNHGY; CDR2 reads SVAAGI. CDR3 DNA sequence: TGTGCCAGCAGTCATACAGGGGGGGCGGATGGCTACACCTTC. It translates to CASSHTGGADGYTF.

This clonotype has a handful of counts. The rearrangement joins TRBV20-1 to TRBJ2-7; D might be TRBD2 (6 bases). Trimming removed 5 bases from V and 7 bases from J, with 18 bases in between. The CDR3 is made up of 13 amino acids. From germline, CDR1 is DFQATT and CDR2 SNEGSKA (reference sequence). The CDR3 protein is CSAGGERVGEQYF. In nucleotides, the CDR3 is TGCAGTGCTGGAGGGGAGAGGGTTGGGGAGCAGTACTTC.

This clonotype was picked up a small number of times. V gene TRBV7-9 combines with J gene TRBJ1-1; 10 positions match TRBD1. Trimming took 8 bases from V and 1 from J; bases not matched to a gene: 7. In germline, CDR1 is SEHNR, CDR2 FQNEAQ (reference sequence). This CDR3 has 15 amino acids. Here the CDR3 reads CASAVRTGGNTEAFF. Written as DNA, the CDR3 is TGTGCCAGCGCCGTACGGACAGGGGGGAACACTGAAGCTTTCTTT.

J is TRBJ2-2 and V is TRBV10-3; D call uncertain. Germline values: CDR1 ENHRY, CDR2 SYGVKD. The CDR3 consists of 17 residues. The V end was cut by 2 bases, the J end by 0 bases, with 13 bases between. The chain's CDR3 is CAISEGPVQANTGELFF. The CDR3 DNA sequence: TGTGCCATCAGTGAGGGCCCCGTACAAGCGAACACCGGGGAGCTGTTTTTT.

The V and J genes are TRBV6-1 and TRBJ2-7, with D maybe TRBD1 (5 bases). Germline V gene lookup returns CDR1 MNHNS and CDR2 SASEGT. V lost 6 bases to trimming and J lost 0 bases, with 12 bases between them. This CDR3 spans 14 amino acids. The CDR3 is CASRRTISSYEQYF. The CDR3 DNA sequence: TGTGCCAGCAGGCGGACAATAAGCTCCTACGAGCAGTACTTC.

This clonotype was detected only once. V is TRBV4-1 and J is TRBJ1-5, with no clear D. The CDR3 covers 14 residues. Germline assignment: CDR1 MGHRA and CDR2 YSYEKL. V was cut by 1 base and J by 3 bases, with 7 bases left in between. CDR3 amino acids: CASSQGGLNQPQHF. CDR3 DNA: TGCGCCAGCAGCCAAGGAGGACTCAATCAGCCCCAGCATTTT.

As to this clonotype: A clone one base away is much larger, so this may be a read error. The rearrangement uses TRBV2 and TRBJ1-2, with TRBD1 matching 7 bases. With 2 bases clipped from V and 7 bases from J, the junction kept 16 bases outside the gene matches. Germline values: CDR1 SNHLY, CDR2 FYNNEI. The CDR3 length is 17 residues. DNA for the CDR3: TGTGCCAGCAGTGAAATAAGGGGGCGCGGGAGGTACTGTGGCTACACCTTC. This gives the protein CASSEIRGRGRYCGYTF.

As to this clonotype: This clone may be a read error of a much larger clone one base away. The chain couples TRBV12-3 or TRBV12-4 to TRBJ2-7; D may correspond to TRBD1 or TRBD2 (5 bases each). The CDR3 sequence is 14 residues long. The V gene lost 6 bases and the J gene lost 9 bases, with 21 bases spanning the gap. DNA of the CDR3: TGTGCCAGCAGCCCAGAGGGGACCCTCAGCGGGCAGTACTTC. The encoded protein is CASSPEGTLSGQYF.

This clonotype was detected ten times or more. CDR3 sequence: CASSEDSGVGYGYTF. The CDR3 DNA follows: TGTGCCAGCAGTGAAGACTCGGGGGTAGGCTATGGCTACACCTTC. The chain carries TRBV2 and TRBJ1-2, with D possibly TRBD1 on 5 matching bases. Germline-derived CDR1 and CDR2 are SNHLY and FYNNEI. This CDR3 has 15 amino acids. V was cut by 1 base and J by 4 bases, with 13 bases left in between.